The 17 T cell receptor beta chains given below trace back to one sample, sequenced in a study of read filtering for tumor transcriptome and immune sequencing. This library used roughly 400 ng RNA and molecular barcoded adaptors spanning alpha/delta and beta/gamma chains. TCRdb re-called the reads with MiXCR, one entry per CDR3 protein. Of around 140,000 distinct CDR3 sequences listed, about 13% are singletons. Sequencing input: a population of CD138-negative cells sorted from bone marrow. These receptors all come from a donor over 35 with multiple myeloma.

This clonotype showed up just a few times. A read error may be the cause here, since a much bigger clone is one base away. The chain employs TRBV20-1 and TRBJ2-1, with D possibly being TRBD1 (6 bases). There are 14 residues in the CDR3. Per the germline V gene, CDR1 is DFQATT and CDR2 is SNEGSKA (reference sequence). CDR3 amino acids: CSASGASSYNGQFF. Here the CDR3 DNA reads TGCAGTGCCTCAGGGGCAAGCTCCTACAATGGGCAGTTCTTC.

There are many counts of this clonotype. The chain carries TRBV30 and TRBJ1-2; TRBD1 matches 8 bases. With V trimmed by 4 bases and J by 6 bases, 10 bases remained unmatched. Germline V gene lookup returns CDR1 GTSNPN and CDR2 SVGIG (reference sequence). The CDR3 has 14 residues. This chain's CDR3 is CAWTTQGARDGYTF. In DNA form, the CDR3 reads TGTGCCTGGACTACCCAGGGGGCGCGGGATGGCTACACCTTC.

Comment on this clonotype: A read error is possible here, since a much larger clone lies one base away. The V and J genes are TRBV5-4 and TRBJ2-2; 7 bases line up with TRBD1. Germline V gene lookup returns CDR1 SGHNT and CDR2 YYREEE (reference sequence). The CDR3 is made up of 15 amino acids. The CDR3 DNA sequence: TGTGCCAGCAGTTGGGACAGCGCGAACACCGGGGAGCTGCTTTTT. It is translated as CASSWDSANTGELLF.

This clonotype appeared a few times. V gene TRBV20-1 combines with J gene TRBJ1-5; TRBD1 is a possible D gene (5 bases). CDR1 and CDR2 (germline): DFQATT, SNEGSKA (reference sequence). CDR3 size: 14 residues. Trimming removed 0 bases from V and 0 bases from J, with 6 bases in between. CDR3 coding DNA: TGCAGTGCTAGAGATGGGGGTAGCAATCAGCCCCAGCATTTT. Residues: CSARDGGSNQPQHF.

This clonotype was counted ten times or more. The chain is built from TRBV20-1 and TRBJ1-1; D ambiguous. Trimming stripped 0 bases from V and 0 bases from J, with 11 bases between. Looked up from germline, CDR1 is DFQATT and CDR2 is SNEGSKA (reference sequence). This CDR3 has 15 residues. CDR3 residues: CSARDHVDLNTEAFF. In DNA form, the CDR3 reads TGCAGTGCTAGAGATCATGTCGATTTGAACACTGAAGCTTTCTTT.

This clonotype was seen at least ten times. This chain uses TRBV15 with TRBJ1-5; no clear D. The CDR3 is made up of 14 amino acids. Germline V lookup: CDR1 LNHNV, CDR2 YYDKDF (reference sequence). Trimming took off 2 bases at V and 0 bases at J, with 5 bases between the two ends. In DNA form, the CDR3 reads TGTGCCACCAGCAGACAGTATAGCAATCAGCCCCAGCATTTT. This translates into CATSRQYSNQPQHF.

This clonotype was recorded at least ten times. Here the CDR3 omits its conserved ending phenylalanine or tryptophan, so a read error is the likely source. In DNA form, the CDR3 reads TGTGCCAGCAGTGCCCTTGGTCTAGCGGGAGGGCCTGGGTCCTACAATGAGCAGTTCCTC. Its translation is CASSALGLAGGPGSYNEQFL. The chain carries TRBV6-1 and TRBJ2-1; 12 bases align to TRBD2. CDR3 length equals 20 residues. With 4 bases clipped from V and 1 base from J, the junction kept 14 bases outside the gene matches. Germline assignment: CDR1 MNHNS and CDR2 SASEGT.

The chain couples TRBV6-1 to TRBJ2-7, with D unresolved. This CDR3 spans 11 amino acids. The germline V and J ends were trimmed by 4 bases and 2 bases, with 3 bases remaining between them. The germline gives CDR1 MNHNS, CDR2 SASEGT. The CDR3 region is CASSVTYEQYF. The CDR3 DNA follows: TGTGCCAGCAGTGTTACCTACGAGCAGTACTTC.

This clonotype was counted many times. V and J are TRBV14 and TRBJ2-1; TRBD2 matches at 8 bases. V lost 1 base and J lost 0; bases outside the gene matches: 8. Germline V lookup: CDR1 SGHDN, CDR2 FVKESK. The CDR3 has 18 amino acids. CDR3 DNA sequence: TGTGCCAGCAGCCAAGGAACGGCGGGAGGTCTCTCCTACAATGAGCAGTTCTTC. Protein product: CASSQGTAGGLSYNEQFF. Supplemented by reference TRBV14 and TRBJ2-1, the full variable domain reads EAGVTQFPSHSVIEKGQTVTLRCDPISGHDNLYWYRRVMGKEIKFLLHFVKESKQDESGMPNNRFLAERTGGTYSTLKVQPAELEDSGVYFCASSQGTAGGLSYNEQFFGPGTRLTVL.

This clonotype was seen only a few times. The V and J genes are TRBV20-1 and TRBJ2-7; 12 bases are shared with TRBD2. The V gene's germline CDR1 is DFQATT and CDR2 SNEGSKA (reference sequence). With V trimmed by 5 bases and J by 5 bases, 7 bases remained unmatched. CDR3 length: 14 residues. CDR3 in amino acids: CSADKTSGRHEQYF. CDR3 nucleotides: TGCAGTGCTGACAAGACTAGCGGGAGACACGAGCAGTACTTC.

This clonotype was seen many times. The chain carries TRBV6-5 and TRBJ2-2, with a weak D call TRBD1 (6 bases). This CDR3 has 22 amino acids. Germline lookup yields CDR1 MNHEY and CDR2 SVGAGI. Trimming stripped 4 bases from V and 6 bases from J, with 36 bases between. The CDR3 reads CASSSQLSGLALSGDNPGELFF. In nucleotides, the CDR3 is TGTGCCAGCAGTTCGCAATTATCCGGGCTAGCACTATCAGGGGACAACCCCGGGGAGCTGTTTTTT.

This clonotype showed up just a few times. CDR3 coding DNA: TGTGCCAGCAGTTTTTATCGGGGTGAGCAGTTCTTC. Its protein is CASSFYRGEQFF. The chain couples TRBV11-1 to TRBJ2-1, with D maybe TRBD2 (5 bases). Trimming removed 6 bases from V and 9 bases from J, with 12 bases in between. CDR3 length equals 12 residues. Germline CDR1 reads SGHAT; CDR2 reads FQDESV (reference sequence).

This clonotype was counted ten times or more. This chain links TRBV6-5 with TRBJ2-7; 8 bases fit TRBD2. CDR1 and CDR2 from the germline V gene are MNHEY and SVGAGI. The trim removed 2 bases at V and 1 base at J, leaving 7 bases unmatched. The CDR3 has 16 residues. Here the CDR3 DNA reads TGTGCCAGCAGTTACCAGGGACTAGGGGGTTCCTACGAGCAGTACTTC. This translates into CASSYQGLGGSYEQYF.

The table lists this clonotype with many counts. CDR3 bases: TGCAGTGCTAGACTCCGGGGGTTTTCGGCCCAGCATTTT. Protein sequence: CSARLRGFSAQHF. V usage is TRBV20-1 and J usage is TRBJ1-5; possible D gene TRBD1, 5 bases. V was pared by 2 bases and J by 11 bases, with 16 bases between. Per the germline V gene, CDR1 is DFQATT and CDR2 is SNEGSKA (reference sequence). There are 13 residues in the CDR3.

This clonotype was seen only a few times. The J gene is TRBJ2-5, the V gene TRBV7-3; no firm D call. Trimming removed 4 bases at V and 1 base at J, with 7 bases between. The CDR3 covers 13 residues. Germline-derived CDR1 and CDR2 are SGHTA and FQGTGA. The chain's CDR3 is CASSSQPQETQYF. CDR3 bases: TGTGCCAGCAGCTCCCAGCCCCAAGAGACCCAGTACTTC.

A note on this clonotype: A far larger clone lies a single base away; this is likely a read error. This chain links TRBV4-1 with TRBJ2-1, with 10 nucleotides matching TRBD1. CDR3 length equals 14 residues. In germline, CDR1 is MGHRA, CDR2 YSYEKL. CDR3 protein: CASSQGGTGDEQLF. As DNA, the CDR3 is TGCGCCAGCAGCCAAGGAGGGACAGGGGATGAGCAGTTATTC.

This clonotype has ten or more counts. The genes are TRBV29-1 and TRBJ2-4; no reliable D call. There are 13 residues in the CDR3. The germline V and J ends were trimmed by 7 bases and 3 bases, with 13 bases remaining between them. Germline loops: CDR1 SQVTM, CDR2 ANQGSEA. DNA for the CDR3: TGCAGCGCCCAGCCCAGCAGCAAAAACATTCAGTACTTC. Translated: CSAQPSSKNIQYF.